Listed below are T cell receptor beta chains from one sample, sequenced in a study of T cells in Graves' hyperthyroidism and ophthalmopathy. TCRdb re-derived calls from the multiplex PCR reads in MiXCR, one entry per CDR3 protein. Of roughly 740,000 distinct CDR3 sequences detected, 15% to 20% appear once; the ten largest clones hold roughly 8%. The specimen sequenced was blood. The receptor set was obtained from a man younger than 30 with Graves' hyperthyroidism. Each CDR3 is given with its conserved first and last residue. The D gene is left open where the match is weak. Only part of the rows carry a size: once, few, many, or a class if the clone is expanded.

V gene: TRBV6-1
clone size: NA
D gene: TRBD1
J gene: TRBJ1-1
CDR3 protein: CASKPTGDTEAFF
CDR3 DNA: TGTGCCAGCAAACCAACAGGGGACACTGAAGCTTTCTTT

V gene: TRBV6-2/TRBV6-3
clone size: few
D gene: NA
J gene: TRBJ2-5
CDR3 protein: CASSYGLQETQYF
CDR3 DNA: TGTGCCAGCAGTTACGGGCTGCAAGAGACCCAGTACTTC

V gene: TRBV2
clone size: many
D gene: TRBD1
J gene: TRBJ2-1
CDR3 protein: CASSERGQVSSYNEQFF
CDR3 DNA: TGTGCCAGCAGTGAGCGGGGACAGGTGAGCTCCTACAATGAGCAGTTCTTC

V gene: TRBV20-1
clone size: NA
D gene: TRBD2
J gene: TRBJ2-1
CDR3 protein: CSVPGLAVYNEQFF
CDR3 DNA: TGCAGTGTACCGGGACTAGCGGTCTACAATGAGCAGTTCTTC

V gene: TRBV7-9
clone size: few
D gene: NA
J gene: TRBJ1-2
CDR3 protein: CASSSIKGAYGYTF
CDR3 DNA: TGTGCCAGCAGCTCTATTAAGGGAGCCTATGGCTACACCTTC

V gene: TRBV20-1
clone size: many
D gene: NA
J gene: TRBJ2-5
CDR3 protein: CSARGTRQETQYF
CDR3 DNA: TGCAGTGCTAGGGGGACCAGACAGGAGACCCAGTACTTC

V gene: TRBV28
clone size: many
D gene: TRBD1
J gene: TRBJ1-4
CDR3 protein: CATGTGTGREKLFF
CDR3 DNA: TGTGCCACCGGGACCGGGACAGGGAGAGAAAAACTGTTTTTT

V gene: TRBV7-8
clone size: many
D gene: NA
J gene: TRBJ2-1
CDR3 protein: CASRLGGNEQFF
CDR3 DNA: TGTGCCAGCCGCCTCGGGGGCAATGAGCAGTTCTTC

V gene: TRBV18
clone size: many
D gene: TRBD1
J gene: TRBJ2-3
CDR3 protein: CASAGTGVADTQYF
CDR3 DNA: TGTGCCAGCGCCGGGACAGGGGTGGCGGATACGCAGTATTTT

V gene: TRBV5-1
clone size: many
D gene: NA
J gene: TRBJ2-3
CDR3 protein: CASSLPSGGADTQYF
CDR3 DNA: TGCGCCAGCAGCCTGCCCAGCGGAGGGGCAGATACGCAGTATTTT

V gene: TRBV2
clone size: many
D gene: NA
J gene: TRBJ1-1
CDR3 protein: CASSLQGEAFF
CDR3 DNA: TGTGCCAGCAGTCTCCAGGGGGAAGCTTTCTTT

V gene: TRBV30
clone size: NA
D gene: NA
J gene: TRBJ2-2
CDR3 protein: CAWSVSGELFF
CDR3 DNA: TGTGCCTGGAGTGTCTCCGGGGAGCTGTTTTTT

V gene: TRBV20-1
clone size: NA
D gene: NA
J gene: TRBJ2-7
CDR3 protein: CSARERQRATREQYF
CDR3 DNA: TGCAGTGCTAGAGAAAGACAGCGGGCGACGAGGGAGCAGTACTTC

V gene: TRBV28
clone size: many
D gene: NA
J gene: TRBJ1-4
CDR3 protein: CASRYRRAGAPNEKLFF
CDR3 DNA: TGTGCCAGCAGGTACCGAAGGGCTGGGGCTCCTAATGAAAAACTGTTTTTT

V gene: TRBV7-8
clone size: few
D gene: TRBD1
J gene: TRBJ2-7
CDR3 protein: CASSLGDRGPYEQYF
CDR3 DNA: TGTGCCAGCAGCTTAGGCGACAGGGGCCCGTACGAGCAGTACTTC

V gene: TRBV20-1
clone size: NA
D gene: NA
J gene: TRBJ2-1
CDR3 protein: CSARPRSDYNEQFF
CDR3 DNA: TGCAGTGCTAGACCGCGGAGCGACTACAATGAGCAGTTCTTC

V gene: TRBV7-9
clone size: once
D gene: NA
J gene: TRBJ2-1
CDR3 protein: CASSQWDLGFF
CDR3 DNA: TGTGCCAGCAGCCAGTGGGACTTGGGGTTCTTC

V gene: TRBV20-1
clone size: many
D gene: NA
J gene: TRBJ2-1
CDR3 protein: CSARSQGGYNEQFF
CDR3 DNA: TGCAGTGCTAGAAGTCAGGGTGGCTACAATGAGCAGTTCTTC

V gene: TRBV18
clone size: few
D gene: TRBD1
J gene: TRBJ2-3
CDR3 protein: CASSPVTGVTDTQYF
CDR3 DNA: TGTGCCAGCTCACCAGTGACAGGGGTCACAGATACGCAGTATTTT

V gene: TRBV18
clone size: NA
D gene: NA
J gene: TRBJ2-2
CDR3 protein: CASSPQGSVGGGELFF
CDR3 DNA: TGTGCCAGCTCGCCACAGGGTTCGGTCGGAGGCGGGGAGCTGTTTTTT

V gene: TRBV5-1
clone size: few
D gene: NA
J gene: TRBJ1-5
CDR3 protein: CASSFQGGFNQPQHF
CDR3 DNA: TGCGCCAGCAGCTTCCAGGGAGGTTTTAATCAGCCCCAGCATTTT

V gene: TRBV5-6
clone size: NA
D gene: TRBD1
J gene: TRBJ1-2
CDR3 protein: CASTSRDRYYGYTF
CDR3 DNA: TGTGCCAGCACTTCCCGGGACAGATACTATGGCTACACCTTC

V gene: TRBV9
clone size: few
D gene: TRBD1
J gene: TRBJ2-7
CDR3 protein: CASSVVPGGYEQYF
CDR3 DNA: TGTGCCAGCAGCGTAGTTCCAGGGGGCTACGAGCAGTACTTC

V gene: TRBV5-1
clone size: many
D gene: TRBD2
J gene: TRBJ2-1
CDR3 protein: CASGLDGGSNSYNEQFF
CDR3 DNA: TGCGCCAGCGGATTGGATGGCGGGAGTAATTCCTACAATGAGCAGTTCTTC

V gene: TRBV9
clone size: few
D gene: TRBD1
J gene: TRBJ2-5
CDR3 protein: CASSTATGEGETQYF
CDR3 DNA: TGTGCCAGCAGCACTGCGACAGGGGAAGGAGAGACCCAGTACTTC

V gene: TRBV11-2
clone size: NA
D gene: NA
J gene: TRBJ2-7
CDR3 protein: CASSLRRVLTYEQYF
CDR3 DNA: TGTGCCAGCAGCTTACGCAGGGTCTTAACCTACGAGCAGTACTTC

V gene: TRBV7-2
clone size: NA
D gene: TRBD1
J gene: TRBJ2-1
CDR3 protein: CASSPPPGTGNNEQFF
CDR3 DNA: TGTGCCAGCAGCCCCCCCCCCGGGACAGGGAACAATGAGCAGTTCTTC

V gene: TRBV2
clone size: NA
D gene: TRBD2
J gene: TRBJ2-7
CDR3 protein: CASSESGTSGRQYF
CDR3 DNA: TGTGCCAGCAGCGAATCAGGGACTAGCGGGAGGCAGTACTTC

V gene: TRBV5-5
clone size: many
D gene: NA
J gene: TRBJ2-7
CDR3 protein: CASSLADGPYEQYF
CDR3 DNA: TGTGCCAGCAGCTTGGCCGACGGCCCCTACGAGCAGTACTTC

V gene: TRBV30
clone size: many
D gene: NA
J gene: TRBJ1-1
CDR3 protein: CAWSVTGKTEAFF
CDR3 DNA: TGTGCCTGGAGTGTAACAGGGAAGACTGAAGCTTTCTTT

V gene: TRBV6-5
clone size: NA
D gene: NA
J gene: TRBJ1-2
CDR3 protein: CASSYGHNYGYTF
CDR3 DNA: TGTGCCAGCAGTTACGGACACAACTATGGCTACACCTTC

V gene: TRBV29-1
clone size: few
D gene: NA
J gene: TRBJ1-2
CDR3 protein: CSVEGQRLTYGYTF
CDR3 DNA: TGCAGCGTTGAAGGACAGCGCCTTACGTATGGCTACACCTTC

V gene: TRBV14
clone size: NA
D gene: NA
J gene: TRBJ2-7
CDR3 protein: CASSRFHKRQGGEQYF
CDR3 DNA: TGTGCCAGCAGCCGGTTCCATAAAAGGCAGGGAGGCGAGCAGTACTTC

V gene: TRBV12-3/TRBV12-4
clone size: many
D gene: NA
J gene: TRBJ2-1
CDR3 protein: CASSPIPSRGGNEQFF
CDR3 DNA: TGTGCCAGCAGTCCAATCCCATCGCGGGGTGGCAATGAGCAGTTCTTC

V gene: TRBV7-9
clone size: few
D gene: TRBD1
J gene: TRBJ2-2
CDR3 protein: CASRTWGDRVSTGELFF
CDR3 DNA: TGTGCCAGCAGGACTTGGGGGGACAGGGTATCAACCGGGGAGCTGTTTTTT

V gene: TRBV3-1
clone size: many
D gene: TRBD2
J gene: TRBJ2-7
CDR3 protein: CASSQLAGVWYEQYF
CDR3 DNA: TGTGCCAGCAGCCAACTAGCGGGAGTATGGTACGAGCAGTACTTC

V gene: TRBV2
clone size: many
D gene: TRBD1
J gene: TRBJ2-3
CDR3 protein: CASRLTTGPDTQYF
CDR3 DNA: TGTGCCAGCAGGCTAACGACAGGGCCGGATACGCAGTATTTT

V gene: TRBV24-1
clone size: many
D gene: NA
J gene: TRBJ2-1
CDR3 protein: CATSGQGQVADYEQFF
CDR3 DNA: TGTGCCACCAGTGGTCAGGGCCAGGTCGCGGACTATGAGCAGTTCTTC

V gene: TRBV9
clone size: NA
D gene: TRBD2
J gene: TRBJ2-1
CDR3 protein: CASSALPTSGRSVGNEQFF
CDR3 DNA: TGTGCCAGCAGCGCTCTACCGACTAGCGGGAGGAGTGTCGGCAATGAGCAGTTCTTC

V gene: TRBV11-2
clone size: many
D gene: NA
J gene: TRBJ1-1
CDR3 protein: CASSFAVNTEAFF
CDR3 DNA: TGTGCCAGCAGCTTTGCAGTGAACACTGAAGCTTTCTTT